This is a list of T cell receptor beta chains from one sample in a study of beta chain features in type 1 diabetes. Clones were sequenced by immunoSEQ multiplex PCR, and TCRdb holds only the in-frame ones, with some missing. This repertoire shows 300,000 to 350,000 clones, 8% found once; its top ten account for around 0.44%. Sequences were obtained from central memory CD4+ T cells from blood. All receptors derive from a woman aged 18-35 years in good health. Both conserved end residues are part of each CDR3.

V gene,CDR3 length,CDR3 protein
TRBV15,13,CATSRDAGYEQFF
TRBV7-2,14,CASSLYGPNNEQFF
TRBV2,14,CASSEGVGTDTQYF
TRBV6-6,15,CASSYGEGRPYEQYF
TRBV15,17,CATSRESSGYSNQPQHF
TRBV10-3,15,CAISVSGSAQETQYF
TRBV7-2,12,CASSFGRTEAFF
TRBV2,15,CASSEEQGAAETQYF
TRBV7-9,14,CASSLIAAPYEQYF
TRBV5-4,16,CASSLPASRGAGELFF
TRBV5-6,14,CASSRRGWSPAFAF
TRBV5-1,17,CATHPGTSGLNTGELFF
TRBV5-1,15,CASSAGGTRDYEQYF
TRBV2,12,CASRGTTREAFF
TRBV15,16,CATSSRLAPNQETQYF
TRBV28,12,CASRAGMDGYTF
TRBV10-3,17,CAISDPKSTGPGNTIYF